Following are 30 T cell receptor beta chains from one sample sequenced in a study of tumor and adjacent non-tumor tissue in lung cancer listed by TCRdb under 2018. RNA was extracted from bulk unsorted tissue and checked for quality with a NanoDrop ND-1000 and an Agilent 2100. Normal lung samples were distant non-tumor tissue taken more than 3 cm from the tumor edge. Libraries were constructed by multiplex PCR. Sequencing was carried out with an Illumina HiSeq 2500. TCRbeta libraries were built by three rounds of nested PCR using primers (Table S4), following protocols modified from ARM-PCR. The public reads were run again by TCRdb, first through fastp at Q25 and then through MiXCR, and only productive beta chains were kept. Every entry covers one CDR3 protein and lists the most common genes and DNA from its rows. The table for this sample lists some 68,000 distinct CDR3 sequences; around 80% of them were counted only once. Jointly, the top ten make up roughly 45% of the sample.

The material sequenced was distant non-tumor lung tissue. These receptors all stem from a man aged 55 to 70 with non-small cell lung cancer.

This clonotype was recorded at least ten times. V gene TRBV6-1 combines with J gene TRBJ2-3, with a weak D call TRBD2 (6 bases). Germline CDR1 and CDR2: MNHNS and SASEGT. V lost 5 bases and J 2 bases, leaving 14 bases between the germline ends. The CDR3 sequence is 15 residues long. The CDR3: CASSPGAGFTDTQYF. The DNA for the CDR3 is TGTGCCAGCAGTCCCGGGGCGGGATTCACAGATACGCAGTATTTT.

This clonotype was counted between two and nine times. One junction end disagrees with the germline gene, perhaps due to a read error. The gene calls are TRBV5-5 and TRBJ2-3, with D perhaps matching TRBD2 (5 bases). The CDR3 is 15 amino acids. Looked up from germline, CDR1 is SGHKS and CDR2 is YYEKEE (reference sequence). The CDR3 loop reads CASSRWGVRPDTHYF. CDR3 DNA: TGTGCCAGCAGCCGGTGGGGAGTGCGGCCTGATACGCACTATTTT.

Concerning this clonotype itself: Because it lacks the conserved phenylalanine or tryptophan at the end, this CDR3 is likely a read error. It is unclear where the CDR3 begins or ends on the DNA, so no DNA is shown, and the CDR3 is as TCRdb lists it. The gene calls are TRBV12-3 or TRBV12-4 and TRBJ2-5; whether TRBD1, the table's D call, matches the DNA was not checked. Termini included, the CDR3 measures 13 amino acids. The CDR3 here is CASSMSPQETQYL.

The chain recombines TRBV6-5 with TRBJ2-7; D is perhaps TRBD1 or TRBD2 (5 bases each). Germline loops: CDR1 MNHEY, CDR2 SVGAGI. Trimming took 1 base from V and 3 from J, leaving 25 bases between them. The CDR3 length is 19 residues. DNA for the CDR3: TGTGCCAGCAGTTACTACACACCCAACTTAACGGGACGACACTACGAGCAGTACTTC. Residues: CASSYYTPNLTGRHYEQYF.

A note on this clonotype: An end of the junction does not agree with germline; a read error may underlie this. The chain carries TRBV11-3 and TRBJ2-5, with D possibly being TRBD1 or TRBD2 (5 bases each). CDR3 length equals 15 residues. Germline CDR1 is SGHNT and CDR2 is YENEEA. CDR3 DNA: TGTGCCATCACGCAATCCGGGACCCTCCAAGAGACCCAGTATTTC. Protein: CAITQSGTLQETQYF.

As regards this clonotype: The junction and the germline gene differ at one end; a read error may be behind it. This chain joins TRBV10-3 and TRBJ2-7; D gene unclear. Per germline, CDR1 ENHRY and CDR2 SYGVKD. This CDR3 contains 13 residues. CDR3: CAIKAPSSHEQYF. The DNA of the CDR3 is TGTGCCATCAAAGCCCCCAGCTCCCACGAGCAGTATTTC.

Comment on this clonotype: A junction end diverges from the germline sequence, so it may reflect a read error. This chain uses TRBV5-4 with TRBJ2-7, with 10 bases aligning to TRBD1. Germline CDR1 reads SGHNT; CDR2 reads YYREEE (reference sequence). CDR3 length equals 15 residues. The CDR3 spells CTSSLAETGGYQQYF. CDR3 nucleotide sequence: TGTACCAGCAGCTTGGCCGAGACAGGGGGCTACCAGCAGTACTTC. The complete variable domain, with remaining parts taken from reference TRBV5-4 and TRBJ2-7, reads ETGVTQSPTHLIKTRGQQVTLRCSSQSGHNTVSWYQQALGQGPQFIFQYYREEENGRGNFPPRFSGLQFPNYSSELNVNALELDDSALYLCTSSLAETGGYQQYFGPGTRLTVT.

This chain joins TRBV11-3 and TRBJ2-1; TRBD2 aligns across 9 bases. The CDR3 has 15 residues. Germline V gene lookup returns CDR1 SGHNT and CDR2 YENEEA. With V trimmed by 2 bases and J by 3 bases, 2 bases remained unmatched. The CDR3 is CASSLRLADYNEQFF. In DNA, the CDR3 is TGTGCCAGCAGCTTAAGACTAGCGGACTACAATGAGCAGTTCTTC.

In this sample, this clonotype turned up many times. The chain recombines TRBV20-1 with TRBJ2-7; 10 nucleotides align to TRBD1. Germline CDR1 and CDR2: DFQATT and SNEGSKA (reference sequence). The trim removed 2 bases at V and 2 bases at J, leaving 6 bases unmatched. This CDR3 has 15 amino acids. CDR3 sequence reads: CSARFLGTGAYEQYF. The CDR3 region has the DNA TGCAGTGCTAGATTTCTGGGGACAGGGGCCTACGAGCAGTACTTC.

This clonotype was seen many times. CDR3 sequence reads: CASSSGFGETQYF. CDR3 in DNA: TGTGCCAGCAGCTCCGGGTTTGGAGAGACCCAGTACTTC. This chain uses TRBV11-2 with TRBJ2-5; D is undetermined. The germline V gene has CDR1 SGHAT and CDR2 FQNNGV. Trimming removed 4 bases at V and 4 bases at J, with 10 bases between. This CDR3 is built from 13 residues.

In the case of this clonotype: No conserved phenylalanine or tryptophan is present at the end of the CDR3, so a read error is the likely explanation. The V call is TRBV6-4, the J call TRBJ1-1, with D tentatively TRBD1 (6 bases). Germline V gives CDR1 MRHNA, CDR2 SNTAGT. The CDR3 contains 15 residues. As DNA, the CDR3 is TGTGCTAGCAATAACGAGGACAGCATGAACACTGAAGCTTTCGTT. Encoded protein: CASNNEDSMNTEAFV.

The chain employs TRBV18 and TRBJ2-5; 7 nucleotides align to TRBD1. The germline V gene has CDR1 KGHSH and CDR2 LQKENI. This CDR3 is built from 14 residues. V shed 3 bases and J 4 bases; nucleotides not matched to a gene: 5. CDR3 sequence (DNA): TGTGCCAGCTCACCGGGGGACAGCGGAGAGACCCAGTACTTC. This codes for CASSPGDSGETQYF.

This clonotype occurred a few times. This may stem from a read error, because a much larger clone lies one nucleotide away. The chain employs TRBV11-2 and TRBJ1-4; D remains ambiguous. This CDR3 region has 15 residues. V was trimmed by 5 bases and J by 0 bases, leaving 10 bases between them. CDR1 SGHAT and CDR2 FQNNGV come from the germline V gene. The CDR3 DNA reads TGTGCCAGCAGCCCGGGGAGCACAACTAATGAAAAACTGTTTTTT. Translated: CASSPGSTTNEKLFF.

As to this clonotype: With a much larger clone just one base away, this may be a read error. This likely comes from a read error, as the CDR3 has no conserved phenylalanine or tryptophan at its end. The chain has TRBV7-9 and TRBJ2-7; possible D gene TRBD2, 5 bases. Trimming took off 3 bases at V and 6 bases at J, with 15 bases between the two ends. The CDR3 is made up of 14 amino acids. Germline loops: CDR1 SEHNR, CDR2 FQNEAQ (reference sequence). CDR3 protein: CASSLGYPEGEQYL. The CDR3 DNA sequence: TGTGCCAGCAGCTTGGGCTACCCTGAGGGCGAGCAGTACTTA.

With respect to this clonotype: The junction departs from the called germline gene at one end, perhaps through a read error. The CDR3 here is CSVGAGGIGGTYTQYF. In nucleotides, the CDR3 is TGCAGCGTTGGGGCGGGAGGCATTGGAGGCACATATACGCAGTATTTT. The chain uses TRBV29-1 and TRBJ2-3, with 8 bases matching TRBD2. This CDR3 is 16 amino acids long. CDR1 and CDR2 (germline): SQVTM, ANQGSEA.

This clonotype appeared many times. This chain joins TRBV6-5 and TRBJ1-2; TRBD1 might be the D (6 bases). The V end lost 7 bases, the J end lost 5 bases, and 14 bases lay between the germline ends. The CDR3 totals 13 residues. Germline V gives CDR1 MNHEY, CDR2 SVGAGI. The CDR3 loop is CASTPGGGYGYTF. The DNA of the CDR3 is TGTGCCAGCACCCCCGGGGGCGGGTATGGCTACACCTTC.

A word on this clonotype: Given the absence of the conserved phenylalanine or tryptophan at the CDR3 end, a read error is likely. The V call is TRBV4-1, the J call TRBJ2-1; no definite D call. The CDR3 covers 14 residues. Germline CDR1 is MGHRA and CDR2 is YSYEKL. The CDR3 protein is CASSLERNYSEQFV. CDR3 sequence (DNA): TGCGCCAGCAGCCTAGAACGCAACTACAGTGAGCAGTTCGTC.

This clonotype appeared a single time. Likely a read error: the CDR3 ends without its conserved phenylalanine or tryptophan. The chain combines TRBV6-1 with TRBJ2-7; TRBD1 matches at 7 bases. The germline V gene has CDR1 MNHNS and CDR2 SASEGT. The trim removed 6 bases at V and 1 base at J, leaving 3 bases unmatched. The CDR3 totals 13 residues. Here the CDR3 reads CASSQQGSYEQYC. The CDR3 DNA is TGTGCCAGCAGCCAACAGGGGTCCTACGAGCAGTACTGC.

This clonotype occurred a few times. V gene TRBV10-2 combines with J gene TRBJ2-1; TRBD2 agrees at 13 bases. CDR3 length: 16 residues. Per germline, CDR1 WSHSY and CDR2 SAAADI. Trimming at V came to 3 bases and at J to 8 bases, leaving 7 bases not matched to a gene. For the CDR3, the DNA is TGCGCCAGCAGTGATACCGGGACTAGCGGGACCGATGAGCAGTTCTTC. It yields the protein CASSDTGTSGTDEQFF.

Concerning this clonotype itself: A much larger clone lies a single base off, so this may be a read error. J is TRBJ2-5 and V is TRBV20-1; maybe TRBD1 (5 bases). Germline CDR1 is DFQATT and CDR2 is SNEGSKA (reference sequence). The CDR3 totals 12 residues. The CDR3 DNA reads as TGCAGTGCTAGGGAACAGGTCCAGGCCCAGTGCTTC. It translates to CSAREQVQAQCF.

Note on this clonotype: The missing conserved phenylalanine or tryptophan at the end of this CDR3 makes a read error likely. This chain links TRBV14 with TRBJ2-4, with 7 bases aligning to TRBD1. CDR3 length equals 13 residues. Germline-derived CDR1 and CDR2 are SGHDN and FVKESK. V dropped 4 bases and J dropped 7; count of bases not matched to a gene: 4. This chain's CDR3 is CASSPTGVNIQYL. Here the CDR3 DNA reads TGTGCCAGCAGCCCTACAGGGGTGAACATTCAGTACTTG.

A note on this clonotype: Compared with germline, one end of the junction differs, possibly owing to a read error. The V and J genes are TRBV4-1 and TRBJ2-3; D is unresolved. CDR1 and CDR2 (germline): MGHRA, YSYEKL. The CDR3 totals 14 residues. In DNA, the CDR3 is TGTGCCAGCAGCCAAGAGATGCCCGCAGATAGGCAGTATTTC. Protein product: CASSQEMPADRQYF.

This rearrangement joins TRBV19 to TRBJ1-4; D might be TRBD1 (5 bases). V shed 8 bases and J shed 0 bases, with 13 bases lying between them. Germline loops: CDR1 LNHDA, CDR2 SQIVND (reference sequence). The CDR3 spans 15 residues. The CDR3 nucleotides read TGTGCCAGTGCCTCAGGGATTGCAACTAATGAAAAACTGTTTTTT. Translating it yields CASASGIATNEKLFF. The variable domain in full, completed from reference TRBV19 and TRBJ1-4, reads DGGITQSPKYLFRKEGQNVTLSCEQNLNHDAMYWYRQDPGQGLRLIYYSQIVNDFQKGDIAEGYSVSREKKESFPLTVTSAQKNPTAFYLCASASGIATNEKLFFGSGTQLSVL.

Details on this clonotype: The junction departs from the called germline gene at one end, perhaps through a read error. V is TRBV20-1 and J is TRBJ1-1; 7 bases are shared with TRBD1. Germline V lookup: CDR1 DFQATT, CDR2 SNEGSKA (reference sequence). This CDR3 has 15 amino acids. CDR3 nucleotides: TGTAGTGCTAGCGACTTTCGGACAGGTCGCACTGAAGCTTTCTTT. It is translated as CSASDFRTGRTEAFF.

This clonotype was picked up one time. One junction end does not reproduce the germline sequence, and a read error may be involved. The chain recombines TRBV29-1 with TRBJ2-1; maybe TRBD1 (6 bases). The CDR3 totals 14 residues. The germline V gene has CDR1 SQVTM and CDR2 ANQGSEA. CDR3 protein: CSIDRGNSYNEQFF. The DNA of the CDR3 is TGCAGCATTGATAGGGGGAACTCCTACAATGAGCAGTTCTTC.

About this clonotype itself: It may be a read error: a sequence one base away is much more abundant. The chain combines TRBV30 with TRBJ2-3, with D unresolved. In germline, CDR1 is GTSNPN, CDR2 SVGIG (reference sequence). This CDR3 contains 11 residues. With 7 bases removed from V and 8 bases from J, the gap between germline ends came to 13 bases. CDR3 region: CASAQAVTQYF. CDR3 sequence (DNA): TGTGCCTCTGCCCAGGCAGTTACGCAGTATTTT.

Note on this clonotype: The germline gene is not matched at one end of the junction; a read error may be the cause. The genes are TRBV6-5 and TRBJ2-7, with D possibly TRBD2 on 6 matching bases. Germline V gene lookup returns CDR1 MNHEY and CDR2 SVGAGI. The CDR3 extends over 15 amino acids. The CDR3 loop is CASSYSRRETAEQLF. In nucleotides, the CDR3 is TGTGCCAGCAGTTACTCGAGGAGGGAGACGGCCGAGCAGCTCTTC.

Notes on this clonotype: The junction and the germline gene differ at one end; a read error may be behind it. The chain uses TRBV29-1 and TRBJ2-7, with D uncertain. Germline V gene data show CDR1 as SQVTM and CDR2 as ANQGSEA. This CDR3 region has 14 residues. The CDR3 protein is CSVEDTDGSYERYF. The DNA for the CDR3 is TGCAGCGTTGAAGACACAGATGGGTCCTACGAGCGGTACTTC.

The chain has TRBV24-1 and TRBJ2-3; TRBD2 matches 7 bases. CDR1 and CDR2 (germline): KGHDR, SFDVKD. V shed 3 bases and J 11 bases; nucleotides not matched to a gene: 16. The CDR3 totals 16 residues. The CDR3 DNA follows: TGTGCCACCAGTGATGGTTGGACTAGTGGGAGTAATATGCAGTATTTT. This codes for CATSDGWTSGSNMQYF.

A few counts support this clonotype. The J gene is TRBJ1-2, the V gene TRBV12-3 or TRBV12-4; TRBD1 matches 7 bases. V was pared by 6 bases and J by 4 bases, with 11 bases of the junction left unmatched. CDR3 length equals 15 residues. Written as DNA, the CDR3 is TGTGCCAGCAGCTATCCAAAGACAGGGTTCTATGGCTACACCTTC. Protein: CASSYPKTGFYGYTF.